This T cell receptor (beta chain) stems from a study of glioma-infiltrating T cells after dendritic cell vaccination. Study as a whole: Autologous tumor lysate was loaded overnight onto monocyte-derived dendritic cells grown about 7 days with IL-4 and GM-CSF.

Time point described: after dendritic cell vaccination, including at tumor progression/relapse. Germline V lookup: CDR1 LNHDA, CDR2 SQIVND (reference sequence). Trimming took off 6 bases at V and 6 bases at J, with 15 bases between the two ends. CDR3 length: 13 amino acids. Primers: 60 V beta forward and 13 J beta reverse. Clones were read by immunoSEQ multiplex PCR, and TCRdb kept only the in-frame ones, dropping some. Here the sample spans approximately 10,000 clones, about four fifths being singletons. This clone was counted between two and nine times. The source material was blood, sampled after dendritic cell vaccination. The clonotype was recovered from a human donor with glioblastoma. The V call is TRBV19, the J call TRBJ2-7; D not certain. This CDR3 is CASSYGPIGEQYF. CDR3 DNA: TGTGCCAGTAGCTACGGTCCAATCGGCGAGCAGTACTTC.